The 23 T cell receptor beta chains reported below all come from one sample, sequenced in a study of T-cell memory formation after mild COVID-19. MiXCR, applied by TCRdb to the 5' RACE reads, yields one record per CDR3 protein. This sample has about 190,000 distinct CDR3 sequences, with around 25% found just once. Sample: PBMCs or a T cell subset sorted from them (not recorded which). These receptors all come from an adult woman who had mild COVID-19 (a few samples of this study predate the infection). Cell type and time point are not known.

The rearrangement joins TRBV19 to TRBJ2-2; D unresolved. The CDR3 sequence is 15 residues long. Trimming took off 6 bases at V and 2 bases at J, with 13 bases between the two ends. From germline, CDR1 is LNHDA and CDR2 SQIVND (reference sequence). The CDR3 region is CASSRGRVNTGELFF. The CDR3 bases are TGTGCCAGTAGCAGAGGACGGGTAAACACCGGGGAGCTGTTTTTT.

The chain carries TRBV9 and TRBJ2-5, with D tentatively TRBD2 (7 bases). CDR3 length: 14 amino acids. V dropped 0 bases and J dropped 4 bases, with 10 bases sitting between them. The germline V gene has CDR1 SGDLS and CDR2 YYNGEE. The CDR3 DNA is TGTGCCAGCAGCGTAGGGGGGGGGCGAGAGACCCAGTACTTC. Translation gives CASSVGGGRETQYF.

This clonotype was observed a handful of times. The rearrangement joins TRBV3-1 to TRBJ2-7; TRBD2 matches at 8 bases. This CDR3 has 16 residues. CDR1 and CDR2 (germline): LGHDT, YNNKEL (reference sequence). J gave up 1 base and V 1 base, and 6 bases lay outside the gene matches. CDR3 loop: CASSQGTLAVSYEQYF. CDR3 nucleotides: TGTGCCAGCAGCCAAGGGACACTAGCGGTGTCCTACGAGCAGTACTTC.

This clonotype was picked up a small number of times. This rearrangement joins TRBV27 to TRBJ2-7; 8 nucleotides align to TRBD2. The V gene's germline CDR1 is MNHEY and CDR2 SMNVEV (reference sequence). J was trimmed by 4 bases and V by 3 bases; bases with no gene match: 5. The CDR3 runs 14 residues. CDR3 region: CASSLGASGYEQYF. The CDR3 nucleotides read TGTGCCAGCAGTTTGGGGGCTAGCGGGTACGAGCAGTACTTC.

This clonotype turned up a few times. In nucleotides, the CDR3 is TGCAGCGCCTACCTGACAGGGGATTCACCCCTCCACTTT. It yields the protein CSAYLTGDSPLHF. The J gene is TRBJ1-6, the V gene TRBV29-1, with 8 bases that match TRBD1. The ends lost 7 bases at V and 8 bases at J; junction bases unmatched: 7. CDR1 and CDR2 from the germline V gene are SQVTM and ANQGSEA. CDR3 length equals 13 residues. The variable domain in full, completed from reference TRBV29-1 and TRBJ1-6, reads SAVISQKPSRDICQRGTSLTIQCQVDSQVTMMFWYRQQPGQSLTLIATANQGSEATYESGFVIDKFPISRPNLTFSTLTVSNMSPEDSSIYLCSAYLTGDSPLHFGNGTRLTVT.

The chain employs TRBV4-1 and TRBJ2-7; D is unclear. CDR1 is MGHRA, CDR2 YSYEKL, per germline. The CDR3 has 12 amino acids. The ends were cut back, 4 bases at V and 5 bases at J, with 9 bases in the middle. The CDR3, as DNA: TGCGCCAGCAGCCCTTTTGGGGACGAGCAGTACTTC. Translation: CASSPFGDEQYF.

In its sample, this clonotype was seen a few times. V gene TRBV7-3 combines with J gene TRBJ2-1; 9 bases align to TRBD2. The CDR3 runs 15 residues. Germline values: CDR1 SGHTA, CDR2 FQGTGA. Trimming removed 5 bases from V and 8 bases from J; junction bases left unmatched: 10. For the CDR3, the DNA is TGTGCCAGCAGCGTCCTTAGCGGGAGTTTCGATGAGCAGTTCTTC. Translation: CASSVLSGSFDEQFF.

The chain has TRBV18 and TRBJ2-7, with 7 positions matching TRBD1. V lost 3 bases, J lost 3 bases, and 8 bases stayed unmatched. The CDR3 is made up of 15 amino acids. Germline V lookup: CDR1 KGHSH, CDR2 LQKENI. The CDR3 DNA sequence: TGTGCCAGCTCACCGGGGGTGGACAGGAGCTACGAGCAGTACTTC. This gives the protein CASSPGVDRSYEQYF.

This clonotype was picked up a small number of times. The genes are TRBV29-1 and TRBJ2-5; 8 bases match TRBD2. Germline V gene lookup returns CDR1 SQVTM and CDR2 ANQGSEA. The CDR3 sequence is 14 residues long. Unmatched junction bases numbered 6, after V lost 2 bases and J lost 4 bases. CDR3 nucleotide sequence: TGCAGCGTTGAAAGTTCCGGGAGGGTAGAGACCCAGTACTTC. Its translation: CSVESSGRVETQYF.

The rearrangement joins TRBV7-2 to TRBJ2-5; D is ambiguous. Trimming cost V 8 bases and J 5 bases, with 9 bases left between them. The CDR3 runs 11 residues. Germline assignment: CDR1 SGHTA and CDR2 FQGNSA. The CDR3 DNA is TGTGCCAGCTCCATGGGGGAGACCCAGTACTTC. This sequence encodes CASSMGETQYF.

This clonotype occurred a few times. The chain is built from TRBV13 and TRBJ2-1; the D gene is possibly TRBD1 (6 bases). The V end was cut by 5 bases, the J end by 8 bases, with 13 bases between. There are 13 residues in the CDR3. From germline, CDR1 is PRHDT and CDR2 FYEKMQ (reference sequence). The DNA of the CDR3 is TGTGCCAGCAGCGTACAGGGTCAACATGAGCAGTTCTTC. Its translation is CASSVQGQHEQFF.

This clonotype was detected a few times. The CDR3 region has the DNA TGTGCCAGCAGCCCCCGTCAGACAGTGAACACTGAAGCTTTCTTT. Translated, it gives CASSPRQTVNTEAFF. This sequence joins TRBV7-9 and TRBJ1-1; D is perhaps TRBD1 (5 bases). The CDR3 contains 15 residues. Germline CDR1 reads SEHNR; CDR2 reads FQNEAQ (reference sequence). V lost 5 bases, J lost 0 bases, and 13 bases lay in between.

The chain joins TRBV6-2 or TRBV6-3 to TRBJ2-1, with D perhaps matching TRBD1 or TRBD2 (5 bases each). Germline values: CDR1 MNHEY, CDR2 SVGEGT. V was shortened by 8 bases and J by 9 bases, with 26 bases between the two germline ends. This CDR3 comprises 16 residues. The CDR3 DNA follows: TGTGCCAGCGGACGGAACAGAGGGGCACGTACTGTTGAGCAGTTCTTC. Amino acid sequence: CASGRNRGARTVEQFF.

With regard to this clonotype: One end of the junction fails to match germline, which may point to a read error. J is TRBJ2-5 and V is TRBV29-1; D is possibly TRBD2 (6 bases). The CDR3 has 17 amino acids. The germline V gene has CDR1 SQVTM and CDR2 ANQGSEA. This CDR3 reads CSVEQPKTEGLQGTQYF. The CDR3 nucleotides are TGCAGCGTTGAACAACCTAAAACTGAGGGACTGCAAGGGACCCAGTACTTC.

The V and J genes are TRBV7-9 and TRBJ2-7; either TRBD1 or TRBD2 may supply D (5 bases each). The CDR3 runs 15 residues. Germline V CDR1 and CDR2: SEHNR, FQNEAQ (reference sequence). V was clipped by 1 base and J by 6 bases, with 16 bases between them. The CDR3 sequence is CASSLEGWDGPEQYF. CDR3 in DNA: TGTGCCAGCAGCTTAGAGGGTTGGGACGGCCCCGAGCAGTACTTC.

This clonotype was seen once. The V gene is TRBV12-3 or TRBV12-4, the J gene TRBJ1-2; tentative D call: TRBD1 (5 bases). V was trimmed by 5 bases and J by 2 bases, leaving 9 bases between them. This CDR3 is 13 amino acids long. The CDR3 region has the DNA TGTGCCAGCAGTCCACAGGAGAACTATGGCTACACCTTC. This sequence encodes CASSPQENYGYTF.

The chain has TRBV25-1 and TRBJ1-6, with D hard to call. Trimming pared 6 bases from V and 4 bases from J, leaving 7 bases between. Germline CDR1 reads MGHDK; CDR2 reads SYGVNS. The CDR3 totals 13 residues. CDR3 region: CASRILYNSPLHF. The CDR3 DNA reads TGTGCCAGCAGGATCCTTTATAATTCACCCCTCCACTTT.

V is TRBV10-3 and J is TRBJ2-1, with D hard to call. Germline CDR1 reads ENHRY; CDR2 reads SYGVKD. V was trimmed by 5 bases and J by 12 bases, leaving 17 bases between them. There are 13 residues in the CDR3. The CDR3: CAISLTNLTPQFF. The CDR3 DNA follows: TGTGCCATCAGTTTAACAAATCTTACCCCGCAGTTCTTC.

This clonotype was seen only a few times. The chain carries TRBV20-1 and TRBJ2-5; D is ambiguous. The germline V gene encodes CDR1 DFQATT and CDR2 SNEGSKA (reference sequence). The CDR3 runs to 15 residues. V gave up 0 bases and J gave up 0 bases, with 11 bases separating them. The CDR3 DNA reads TGCAGTGCTAGAGATGTCGGTCCAGACCAAGAGACCCAGTACTTC. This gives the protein CSARDVGPDQETQYF.

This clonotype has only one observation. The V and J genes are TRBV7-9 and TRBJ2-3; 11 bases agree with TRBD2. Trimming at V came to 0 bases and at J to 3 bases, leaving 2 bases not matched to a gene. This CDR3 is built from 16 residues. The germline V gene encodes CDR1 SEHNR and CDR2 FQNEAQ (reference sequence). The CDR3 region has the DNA TGTGCCAGCAGCTTAGCCGGGACTAGCGGTACAGATACGCAGTATTTT. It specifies CASSLAGTSGTDTQYF. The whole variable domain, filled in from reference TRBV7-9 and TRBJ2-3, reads DTGVSQNPRHKITKRGQNVTFRCDPISEHNRLYWYRQTLGQGPEFLTYFQNEAQLEKSRLLSDRFSAERPKGSFSTLEIQRTEQGDSAMYLCASSLAGTSGTDTQYFGPGTRLTVL.

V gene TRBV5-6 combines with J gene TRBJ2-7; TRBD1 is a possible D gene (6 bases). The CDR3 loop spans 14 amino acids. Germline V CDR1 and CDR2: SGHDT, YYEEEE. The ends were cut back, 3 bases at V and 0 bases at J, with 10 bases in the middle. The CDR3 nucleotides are TGTGCCAGCAGCTCAGGGGTTAGCTCCTACGAGCAGTACTTC. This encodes CASSSGVSSYEQYF.

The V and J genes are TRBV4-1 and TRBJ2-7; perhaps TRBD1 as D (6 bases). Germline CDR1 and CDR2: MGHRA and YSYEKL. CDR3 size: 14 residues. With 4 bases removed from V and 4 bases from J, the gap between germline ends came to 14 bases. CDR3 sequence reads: CASSRGRGVYEQYF. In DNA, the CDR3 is TGCGCCAGCAGCCGTGGCAGGGGTGTTTACGAGCAGTACTTC.

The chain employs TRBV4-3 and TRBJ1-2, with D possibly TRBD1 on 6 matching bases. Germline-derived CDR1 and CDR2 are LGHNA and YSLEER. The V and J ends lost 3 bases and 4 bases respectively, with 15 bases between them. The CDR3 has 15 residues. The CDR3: CASSHERGDIYGYTF. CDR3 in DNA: TGCGCCAGCAGCCACGAAAGGGGGGACATCTATGGCTACACCTTC.